A single sample gave rise to the 32 T cell receptor beta chains below, sequenced in a study of CD4+ T cells in melanoma. Sequencing used immunoSEQ multiplex PCR; TCRdb keeps in-frame clones, though not all of them. The sample contains 120,000 to 150,000 clones, 92% of which appear only once. The source of these receptors is a human donor with melanoma.

Notes on this clone: Other DNA sequences in the sample encode the same CDR3. The genes are TRBV7-6 and TRBJ2-1; 11 bases line up with TRBD2. This CDR3 spans 15 amino acids. Germline V CDR1 and CDR2: SGHVS, FNYEAQ. J was trimmed by 9 bases and V by 1 base; bases with no gene match: 5. CDR3 amino acids: CASSLGSGGAGEQFF. The CDR3 nucleotides read TGTGCCAGCAGCTTAGGTAGCGGGGGGGCCGGTGAGCAGTTCTTC.

J is TRBJ2-1 and V is TRBV5-4, with 9 nucleotides matching TRBD1. The CDR3 runs 15 residues. CDR1 and CDR2 from the germline V gene are SGHNT and YYREEE (reference sequence). Trimming at V came to 3 bases and at J to 5 bases, leaving 6 bases not matched to a gene. CDR3 DNA sequence: TGTGCCAGCAGCTCGGGACAGGGAGTAGACAATGAGCAGTTCTTC. Its protein is CASSSGQGVDNEQFF.

This sequence joins TRBV11-3 and TRBJ2-3, with D possibly TRBD2 on 5 matching bases. The V gene lost 3 bases and the J gene lost 2 bases, with 12 bases spanning the gap. This CDR3 contains 15 residues. The V gene's germline CDR1 is SGHNT and CDR2 YENEEA. The CDR3 here is CASSFGSASTDTQYF. DNA for the CDR3: TGTGCCAGCAGCTTCGGTAGCGCCTCCACAGATACGCAGTATTTT.

This chain uses TRBV2 with TRBJ2-7; 9 bases fit TRBD1. Germline V CDR1 and CDR2: SNHLY, FYNNEI. The CDR3 has 15 residues. V shed 7 bases, J shed 1 base, and the junction held 8 bases outside the gene matches. The CDR3 DNA is TGTGCCAGCACAAGGGACAGGGCATTTTCCTACGAGCAGTACTTC. Translating it yields CASTRDRAFSYEQYF.

CDR3 in DNA: TGTGCCAGTAGTATACAAGGACGTGGCACTGAAGCTTTCTTT. This encodes CASSIQGRGTEAFF. The chain couples TRBV19 to TRBJ1-1, with D unresolved. The length of the CDR3 is 14 residues. Deletions cut 2 bases from V and 4 bases from J, with 11 bases between. The germline V gene encodes CDR1 LNHDA and CDR2 SQIVND (reference sequence).

The chain recombines TRBV6-5 with TRBJ1-6, with D perhaps TRBD1 (5 bases). CDR3 length: 13 amino acids. The ends were cut back, 7 bases at V and 8 bases at J, with 12 bases in the middle. Germline CDR1 MNHEY, CDR2 SVGAGI. The DNA for the CDR3 is TGTGCCAGCACCAACAGGCAGTATTCACCCCTCCACTTT. Its protein product is CASTNRQYSPLHF.

This clone came up once. CDR3: CASTLGSGGNTIYF. As DNA, the CDR3 is TGTGCCAGCACCCTAGGGTCCGGTGGAAACACCATATATTTT. J is TRBJ1-3 and V is TRBV6-5; D remains ambiguous. Germline CDR1 MNHEY, CDR2 SVGAGI. V gave up 7 bases and J gave up 3 bases, with 13 bases separating them. This CDR3 has 14 residues.

The J gene is TRBJ1-2, the V gene TRBV18, with no clear D. Germline CDR1 and CDR2: KGHSH and LQKENI. The CDR3 extends over 15 amino acids. V was cut by 2 bases and J by 3 bases, with 13 bases left in between. The CDR3 DNA sequence: TGTGCCAGCTCACCATTAAGGTCCGGGGACTATGGCTACACCTTC. It is translated as CASSPLRSGDYGYTF.

The V and J genes are TRBV6-5 and TRBJ2-1; D possibly corresponds to TRBD1 (6 bases). The CDR3 runs to 11 residues. Germline V CDR1 and CDR2: MNHEY, SVGAGI. The ends were cut back, 5 bases at V and 9 bases at J, with 8 bases in the middle. For the CDR3, the DNA is TGTGCCAGCAGTCAAGGGGGTGAGCAGTTCTTC. The encoded protein is CASSQGGEQFF.

The rearrangement uses TRBV6-6 and TRBJ1-1; no firm D call. The CDR3 spans 14 residues. Trimming removed 7 bases from V and 2 bases from J, with 14 bases in between. Germline CDR1 is MNHNY and CDR2 is SVGAGI (reference sequence). The CDR3 reads CASTLAAVNTEAFF. In nucleotides, the CDR3 is TGTGCCAGCACCCTAGCGGCAGTTAACACTGAAGCTTTCTTT.

The chain uses TRBV11-2 and TRBJ2-7, with no clear D. The CDR3 has 15 residues. Germline V lookup: CDR1 SGHAT, CDR2 FQNNGV. Trimming stripped 5 bases from V and 2 bases from J, with 16 bases between. The CDR3 nucleotides read TGTGCCAGCAGCCCAGACCTTTTTGGTCCCTACGAGCAGTACTTC. Amino acids: CASSPDLFGPYEQYF.

This clone was picked up one time. This chain links TRBV2 with TRBJ1-4; D uncertain. From germline, CDR1 is SNHLY and CDR2 FYNNEI. Trimming cost V 3 bases and J 0 bases, with 5 bases left between them. CDR3 length equals 14 residues. The CDR3 loop is CASSDLTTNEKLFF. The CDR3 region has the DNA TGTGCCAGCAGTGATTTAACAACTAATGAAAAACTGTTTTTT.

This sequence joins TRBV5-5 and TRBJ2-1, with D maybe TRBD2 (6 bases). CDR3 length: 15 residues. Deletions cut 0 bases from V and 4 bases from J, with 11 bases between. Germline V CDR1 and CDR2: SGHKS, YYEKEE (reference sequence). This chain's CDR3 is CASSLGAGFYNEQFF. CDR3 coding DNA: TGTGCCAGCAGCTTGGGGGCGGGATTTTACAATGAGCAGTTCTTC.

As concerns this clone: The junction departs from germline at one end; a sequencing error may be responsible. V is TRBV7-6 and J is TRBJ2-7; TRBD1 agrees at 10 bases. The length of the CDR3 is 14 residues. Looked up from germline, CDR1 is SGHVS and CDR2 is FNYEAQ. CDR3 residues: CASSLRRQGANWDF. DNA for the CDR3: TGTGCCAGCAGCTTAAGGCGACAGGGGGCGAATTGGGACTTC.

This clone was counted only a few times. CDR3 residues: CASSHRGLFDGYTF. The CDR3, as DNA: TGTGCCAGCAGCCACAGGGGGTTGTTTGATGGCTACACCTTC. This chain joins TRBV11-2 and TRBJ1-2; TRBD1 aligns across 8 bases. Germline assignment: CDR1 SGHAT and CDR2 FQNNGV. The CDR3 covers 14 residues. V shed 5 bases, J shed 6 bases, and the junction held 8 bases outside the gene matches.

The rearrangement uses TRBV25-1 and TRBJ1-4; TRBD1 matches 7 bases. CDR3 size: 15 residues. CDR1 is MGHDK, CDR2 SYGVNS, per germline. V lost 4 bases and J lost 6; bases outside the gene matches: 8. The CDR3 sequence is CASSGRQGSYEKLFF. The CDR3 region has the DNA TGTGCCAGCAGTGGTCGACAGGGTTCGTATGAAAAACTGTTTTTT.

In its sample, this clone was seen a few times. The chain couples TRBV2 to TRBJ1-4; no clear D. Trimming shortened V by 3 bases and J by 8 bases, and 4 bases separated the two germline ends. CDR1 SNHLY and CDR2 FYNNEI come from the germline V gene. This CDR3 has 11 residues. This CDR3 is CASSDWEKLFF. For the CDR3, the DNA is TGTGCCAGCAGTGATTGGGAAAAACTGTTTTTT.

This chain links TRBV30 with TRBJ2-7; 10 nucleotides match TRBD1. The V segment lost 3 bases and the J segment 2 bases; nucleotides outside the gene matches: 7. CDR1 GTSNPN and CDR2 SVGIG come from the germline V gene (reference sequence). This CDR3 region has 15 residues. The DNA for the CDR3 is TGTGCCTGGAGCGACAAGGGGACAGGGGCCTACGAGCAGTACTTC. Residues: CAWSDKGTGAYEQYF.

V is TRBV7-6 and J is TRBJ2-2; the match to TRBD1 covers 10 bases. Germline V gene data show CDR1 as SGHVS and CDR2 as FNYEAQ. The CDR3 length is 17 residues. J lost 4 bases, V lost 4 bases, and 9 bases had no gene match. The DNA for the CDR3 is TGTGCCAGCAGCTCGAAACCCGGGACAGGGGCCACCGGGGAGCTGTTTTTT. This sequence encodes CASSSKPGTGATGELFF.

This chain connects TRBV7-8 to TRBJ2-2, with D unclear. The CDR3 totals 14 residues. With 2 bases removed from V and 6 bases from J, the gap between germline ends came to 10 bases. Germline lookup yields CDR1 SGHVS and CDR2 FQNEAQ. The chain's CDR3 is CASSLLTRSGELFF. CDR3 nucleotides: TGTGCCAGCAGCTTACTTACGCGGTCCGGGGAGCTGTTTTTT.

As DNA, the CDR3 is TGTGCCAGCAGCCCAGAACGGGGTAAAAACCCCGGGGAGCTGTTTTTT. It yields the protein CASSPERGKNPGELFF. The J gene is TRBJ2-2, the V gene TRBV5-4, with a possible D match to TRBD2 (5 bases). The germline V gene encodes CDR1 SGHNT and CDR2 YYREEE (reference sequence). This CDR3 spans 16 amino acids. V dropped 4 bases and J dropped 6 bases, with 19 bases sitting between them.

The chain uses TRBV6-4 and TRBJ2-1; 8 bases map to TRBD2. Germline CDR1 MRHNA, CDR2 SNTAGT. The V gene end was trimmed by 5 bases and the J gene end by 7 bases; junction bases not matched to a gene: 10. The CDR3 contains 15 residues. This CDR3 is CASSRESGGVNEQFF. CDR3 bases: TGTGCCAGCAGTCGAGAATCGGGGGGGGTAAATGAGCAGTTCTTC.

This clone was detected a few times. The chain couples TRBV12-5 to TRBJ2-4, with 9 nucleotides matching TRBD1. V shed 4 bases, J shed 7 bases, and the junction held 5 bases outside the gene matches. CDR1 is LGHNT, CDR2 FRNRAP, per germline. The CDR3 loop spans 14 amino acids. CDR3 DNA sequence: TGTGCTAGTGGTTCAGGACAGGGGTATAACATTCAGTACTTC. Its translation: CASGSGQGYNIQYF. Full variable domain (rest looked up from reference TRBV12-5 and TRBJ2-4): DARVTQTPRHKVTEMGQEVTMRCQPILGHNTVFWYRQTMMQGLELLAYFRNRAPLDDSGMPKDRFSAEMPDATLATLKIQPSEPRDSAVYFCASGSGQGYNIQYFGAGTRLSVL.

The CDR3 here is CASSEAGTGVYGYTF. DNA of the CDR3: TGTGCCAGCAGTGAAGCCGGGACAGGGGTCTATGGCTACACCTTC. The V and J genes are TRBV25-1 and TRBJ1-2, with TRBD1 matching over 10 bases. This CDR3 is built from 15 residues. Germline CDR1 is MGHDK and CDR2 is SYGVNS. V lost 2 bases, J lost 4 bases, and 4 bases stayed unmatched.

This sequence joins TRBV19 and TRBJ1-1; a weak D match, TRBD1 (6 bases). Looked up from germline, CDR1 is LNHDA and CDR2 is SQIVND (reference sequence). The germline V and J ends were trimmed by 10 bases and 3 bases, with 18 bases remaining between them. The CDR3 has 14 amino acids. CDR3 DNA sequence: TGTGCCACCTCCGCCACAGGGACCTACACTGAAGCTTTCTTT. This translates into CATSATGTYTEAFF.

The V call is TRBV30, the J call TRBJ2-7; no definite D call. CDR1 and CDR2 (germline): GTSNPN, SVGIG (reference sequence). CDR3 size: 14 residues. V was trimmed by 2 bases and J by 3 bases, leaving 14 bases between them. Written as DNA, the CDR3 is TGTGCCTGGAGTAGTGGAACCCTGGTCTACGAGCAGTACTTC. Protein: CAWSSGTLVYEQYF. The full variable domain, its missing parts supplied by reference TRBV30 and TRBJ2-7, is SQTIHQWPATLVQPVGSPLSLECTVEGTSNPNLYWYRQAAGRGLQLLFYSVGIGQISSEVPQNLSASRPQDRQFILSSKKLLLSDSGFYLCAWSSGTLVYEQYFGPGTRLTVT.

This clone has only a few counts. The chain combines TRBV11-2 with TRBJ2-7, with D maybe TRBD2 (6 bases). Germline assignment: CDR1 SGHAT and CDR2 FQNNGV. The CDR3 covers 16 residues. The germline V and J ends were trimmed by 0 bases and 7 bases, with 19 bases remaining between them. CDR3 in DNA: TGTGCCAGCAGCTTAGATCTTTACGGGGGTGCGTCTGAGCAGTACTTC. This codes for CASSLDLYGGASEQYF.

J is TRBJ2-1 and V is TRBV6-6; D is uncertain. The length of the CDR3 is 13 residues. The V gene lost 8 bases and the J gene lost 2 bases, with 10 bases spanning the gap. The germline V gene encodes CDR1 MNHNY and CDR2 SVGAGI (reference sequence). DNA of the CDR3: TGTGCCAGCGGCCTGCCAGCCTACAATGAGCAGTTCTTC. This sequence encodes CASGLPAYNEQFF.

This clone has a handful of counts. The rearrangement joins TRBV30 to TRBJ2-1; 8 nucleotides match TRBD2. V shed 4 bases and J 2 bases; nucleotides not matched to a gene: 4. Germline V gene lookup returns CDR1 GTSNPN and CDR2 SVGIG (reference sequence). This CDR3 region has 14 residues. CDR3: CAWKRGTPYNEQFF. CDR3 DNA: TGTGCCTGGAAGCGGGGGACACCCTACAATGAGCAGTTCTTC.

This chain uses TRBV6-5 with TRBJ1-3; D remains ambiguous. Per the germline V gene, CDR1 is MNHEY and CDR2 is SVGAGI. The ends were cut back, 5 bases at V and 0 bases at J, with 5 bases in the middle. The CDR3 runs 13 residues. The CDR3 region has the DNA TGTGCCAGCAGTCCGCCCTCTGGAAACACCATATATTTT. This gives the protein CASSPPSGNTIYF.

V gene TRBV12-5 combines with J gene TRBJ2-7, with D tentatively TRBD2 (5 bases). CDR3 length: 14 residues. V lost 6 bases and J lost 2, with 14 bases in between. In germline, CDR1 is LGHNT, CDR2 FRNRAP. This CDR3 is CASGTGGGAYEQYF. CDR3 coding DNA: TGTGCTAGTGGCACCGGAGGCGGCGCCTACGAGCAGTACTTC.

This clone was found once. V usage is TRBV7-2 and J usage is TRBJ2-1; D possibly matches TRBD1 or TRBD2 (5 bases each). Germline V gene sequence: CDR1 SGHTA, CDR2 FQGNSA. V lost 0 bases, J lost 9 bases, and 18 bases lay in between. CDR3 length equals 16 residues. The CDR3, as DNA: TGTGCCAGCAGCTTAGCCTCTTCAGGGACGAGGGGTGAGCAGTTCTTC. Amino acids: CASSLASSGTRGEQFF. Complete variable domain (other parts from reference TRBV7-2 and TRBJ2-1): GAGVSQSPSNKVTEKGKDVELRCDPISGHTALYWYRQSLGQGLEFLIYFQGNSAPDKSGLPSDRFSAERTGGSVSTLTIQRTQQEDSAVYLCASSLASSGTRGEQFFGPGTRLTVL.